This T cell receptor (beta chain) was sequenced for a study of T cells in Graves' hyperthyroidism and ophthalmopathy (dated by TCRdb to 2018 to 2020). Some background on the complete study: Peripheral blood was sampled at the time of initial diagnosis, prior to any treatment. In more than 5 Graves' hyperthyroidism patients, the study also compared T-cell repertoires from thyroid tissue with T-cell repertoires from blood. According to the paper, TCR Vbeta CDR3 sequencing was carried out on about 140 peripheral blood samples, which came from approximately 41 ophthalmopathy, about 75 hyperthyroidism and roughly 17 progressor patients. TCR V-J signatures able to tell the groups apart were searched for in a discovery cohort of 90 to 100 patients, of whom around 42 had Graves' ophthalmopathy and 57 had stable Graves' hyperthyroidism. An independent validation cohort of 18 to 20 hyperthyroidism patients and approximately 16 patients who later progressed to ophthalmopathy tested prospective prediction of ophthalmopathy. The roughly 100 discovery patients were randomly split 7:3 into training and test sets. After blood sampling, hyperthyroidism patients were treated with methimazole at a starting dose of 30 mg daily, and ophthalmopathy patients were treated with high-dose intravenous methylprednisolone.

Ophthalmopathy patients had moderately to severely active disease, with a Clinical Activity Score of 3 or more, a NOSPECS grade of 4 or more, and a disease duration of less than 3 months. Exclusion was applied to patients with uncontrolled infections, other autoimmune diseases, pregnancy or lactation. Clinical symptoms, serum thyroxine and TRAb, thyroid ultrasound, and orbital computed tomography formed the basis for the diagnoses. PBMCs were isolated from about 10 ml of fresh peripheral blood by Ficoll-Paque density gradient centrifugation. Total RNA was extracted with Trizol reagent, and quality was checked on an Agilent 2100 Bioanalyzer. The TCR beta CDR3 regions were amplified from the RNA transcripts. The TCR CDR3 was subjected to a first round of RT-PCR using the HTBI primer set and the Qiagen OneStep RT-PCR kit. Libraries were constructed in a second round of multiplex PCR, after which size selection and purification were performed. Paired-end sequencing of the libraries was performed with 100 bp reads on an Illumina HiSeq2000. The study's own analysis went as follows. SOAPnuke was used to process the raw data, throwing out any read that contained adapters or uncalled bases, had a mean Phred below 15, or lacked an exact constant-primer or identifier match. High-quality paired reads were merged with COPE v1.2.5, and unique nucleotide sequences were defined as clonotypes. MiTCR v1.1 was used to align clonotypes to the IMGT TRBV, TRBD and TRBJ reference segments. The analysis included only V-J combinations with a frequency above 0.0001, which together covered 98% to 99.2% of the repertoires. A TCS score was defined as the ratio of F50 (clonal expansion) to E x V (chaos), with BLOSUM62-based TCRdist applied between CDR3 peptides within each V-J. Welch's t-statistics and random forest reduced around 550 V-J features to about 13, which were used in a naive Bayes classifier (R e1071). TCRdb passed the public sequencing reads through fastp at Q25 and MiXCR, retaining productive beta sequences. When rows share a CDR3 protein, they turn into one entry using the most common DNA and genes. It is TCRdb's table, rather than the study itself, that gives the V and J calls and clone size. Here the sample has some 570,000 distinct CDR3 sequences; approximately 17% occur a single time. Together, the top ten hold 15% to 20% of the sample.

This clonotype has at least ten counts. What this receptor recognizes is not known. Per-base quality was not reported, and no clone a single base away is much larger than it. From cysteine to phenylalanine, the CDR3 is 16 amino acids long. CDR3 DNA only is kept here, 48 bases in frame from base 1. From V the trimming removes 7 bases and from J it removes 4 bases, while the gene matches leave 17 bases of the junction unaccounted for. The germline V gene (reference sequence) provides CDR1 GTSNPN and CDR2 SVGIG. What the authors observed across the whole study: Blood samples also contained most of the expanded thyroid clonotypes (frequency above 0.001), which suggests that blood repertoires may reflect thyroid immune responses. Sample size was not statistically predetermined, and investigators were not blinded to group allocation. A 13 V-J signature model separated ophthalmopathy from stable hyperthyroidism, with roughly 88% sensitivity and about 81% specificity in cross-validation and 80%/75% in testing. In validation, the model predicted progression to ophthalmopathy a median of roughly 6.5 months before onset, with roughly 70% sensitivity and roughly 79% specificity.

The rearranged segments are TRBV30 and TRBJ1-2; 8 middle bases align to TRBD1. The source material was blood. This clonotype was sampled from a woman aged 18-30 years with Graves' ophthalmopathy. The DNA sequence is TGTGCCTTCCTAGGCCTCGCAGGGGGCTTTACCTATGGCTACACCTTC. Translated, this is CAFLGLAGGFTYGYTF. The entire variable domain, with the stretches around the CDR3 drawn from the reference TRBV30 and TRBJ1-2 proteins, is SQTIHQWPATLVQPVGSPLSLECTVEGTSNPNLYWYRQAAGRGLQLLFYSVGIGQISSEVPQNLSASRPQDRQFILSSKKLLLSDSGFYLCAFLGLAGGFTYGYTFGSGTRLTVV.